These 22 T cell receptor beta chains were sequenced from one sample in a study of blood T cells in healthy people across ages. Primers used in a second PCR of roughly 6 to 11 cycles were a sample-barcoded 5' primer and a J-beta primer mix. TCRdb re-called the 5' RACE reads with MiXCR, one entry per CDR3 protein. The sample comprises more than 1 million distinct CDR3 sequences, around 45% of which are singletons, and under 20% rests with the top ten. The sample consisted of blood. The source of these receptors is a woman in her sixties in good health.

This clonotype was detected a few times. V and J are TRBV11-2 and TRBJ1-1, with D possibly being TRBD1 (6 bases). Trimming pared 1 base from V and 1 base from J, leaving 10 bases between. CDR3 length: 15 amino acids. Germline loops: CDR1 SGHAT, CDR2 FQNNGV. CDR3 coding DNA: TGTGCCAGCAGCTTAGGAGGACAGCGGAACACTGAAGCTTTCTTT. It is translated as CASSLGGQRNTEAFF.

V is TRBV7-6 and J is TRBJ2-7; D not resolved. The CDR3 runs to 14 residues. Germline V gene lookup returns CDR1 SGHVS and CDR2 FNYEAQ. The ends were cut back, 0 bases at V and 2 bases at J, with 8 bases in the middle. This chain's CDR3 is CASSLALTTYEQYF. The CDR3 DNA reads TGTGCCAGCAGCTTAGCCCTAACGACCTACGAGCAGTACTTC.

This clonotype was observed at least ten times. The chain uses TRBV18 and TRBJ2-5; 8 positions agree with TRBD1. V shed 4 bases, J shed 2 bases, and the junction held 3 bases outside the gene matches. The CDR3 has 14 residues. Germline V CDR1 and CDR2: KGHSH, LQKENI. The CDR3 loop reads CASSRDRRQETQYF. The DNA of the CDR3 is TGTGCCAGCTCACGGGACAGGCGGCAAGAGACCCAGTACTTC.

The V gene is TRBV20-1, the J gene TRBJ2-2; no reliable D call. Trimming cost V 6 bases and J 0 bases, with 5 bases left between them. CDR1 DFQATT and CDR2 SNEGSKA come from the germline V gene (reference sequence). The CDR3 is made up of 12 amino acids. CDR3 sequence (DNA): TGCAGTGCCATACCGAACACCGGGGAGCTGTTTTTT. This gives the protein CSAIPNTGELFF.

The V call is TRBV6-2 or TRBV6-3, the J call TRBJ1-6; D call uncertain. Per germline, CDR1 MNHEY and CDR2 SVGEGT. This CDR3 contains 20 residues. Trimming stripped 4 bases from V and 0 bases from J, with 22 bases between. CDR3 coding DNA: TGTGCCAGCAGTTCCTCTCCCCCTGGACCGGGCAGCTCCTATAATTCACCCCTCCACTTT. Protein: CASSSSPPGPGSSYNSPLHF.

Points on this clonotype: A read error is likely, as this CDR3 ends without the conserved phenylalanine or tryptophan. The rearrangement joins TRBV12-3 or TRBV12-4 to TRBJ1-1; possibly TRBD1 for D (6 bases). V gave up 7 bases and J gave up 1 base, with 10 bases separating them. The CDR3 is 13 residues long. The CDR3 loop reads CASILQGNTEAFL. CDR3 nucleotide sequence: TGTGCCAGCATACTACAGGGGAACACTGAAGCTTTCTTA.

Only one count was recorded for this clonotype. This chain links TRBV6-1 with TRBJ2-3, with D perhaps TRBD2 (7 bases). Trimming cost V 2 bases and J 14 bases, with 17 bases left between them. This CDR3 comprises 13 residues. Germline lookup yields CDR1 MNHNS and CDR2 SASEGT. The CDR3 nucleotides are TGTGCCAGCAGTGAACCCGGCGGGGGCCGCATGTATTTT. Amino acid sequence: CASSEPGGGRMYF.

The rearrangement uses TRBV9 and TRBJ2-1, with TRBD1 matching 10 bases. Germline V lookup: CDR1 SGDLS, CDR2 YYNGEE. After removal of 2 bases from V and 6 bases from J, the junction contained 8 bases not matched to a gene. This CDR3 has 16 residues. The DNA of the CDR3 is TGTGCCAGCAGCGTTAGGGACAGGGGTGCCCTCAATGAGCAGTTCTTC. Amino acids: CASSVRDRGALNEQFF.

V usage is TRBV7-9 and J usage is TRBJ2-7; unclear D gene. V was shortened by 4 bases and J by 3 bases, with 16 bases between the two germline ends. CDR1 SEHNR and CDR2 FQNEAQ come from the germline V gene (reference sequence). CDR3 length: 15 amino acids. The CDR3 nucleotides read TGTGCCAGCAGCTCGGCCGCAGCGCAGAACTACGAGCAGTACTTC. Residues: CASSSAAAQNYEQYF.

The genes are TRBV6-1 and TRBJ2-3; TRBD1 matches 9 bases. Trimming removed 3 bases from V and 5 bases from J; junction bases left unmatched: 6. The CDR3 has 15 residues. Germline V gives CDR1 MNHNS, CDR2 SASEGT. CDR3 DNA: TGTGCCAGCAGTGATTCGACAGGGGGAGGAGATACGCAGTATTTT. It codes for CASSDSTGGGDTQYF.

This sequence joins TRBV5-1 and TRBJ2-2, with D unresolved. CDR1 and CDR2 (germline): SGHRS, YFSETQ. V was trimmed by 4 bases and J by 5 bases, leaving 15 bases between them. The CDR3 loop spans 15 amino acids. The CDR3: CASSLSILGTGELFF. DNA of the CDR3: TGCGCCAGCAGCCTCTCCATTCTGGGTACCGGGGAGCTGTTTTTT. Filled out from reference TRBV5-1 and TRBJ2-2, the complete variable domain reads KAGVTQTPRYLIKTRGQQVTLSCSPISGHRSVSWYQQTPGQGLQFLFEYFSETQRNKGNFPGRFSGRQFSNSRSEMNVSTLELGDSALYLCASSLSILGTGELFFGEGSRLTVL.

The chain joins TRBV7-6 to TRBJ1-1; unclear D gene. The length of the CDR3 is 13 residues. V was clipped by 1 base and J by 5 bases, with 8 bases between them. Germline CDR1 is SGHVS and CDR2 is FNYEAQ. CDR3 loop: CASSLGAKTEAFF. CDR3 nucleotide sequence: TGTGCCAGCAGCTTAGGGGCCAAGACTGAAGCTTTCTTT.

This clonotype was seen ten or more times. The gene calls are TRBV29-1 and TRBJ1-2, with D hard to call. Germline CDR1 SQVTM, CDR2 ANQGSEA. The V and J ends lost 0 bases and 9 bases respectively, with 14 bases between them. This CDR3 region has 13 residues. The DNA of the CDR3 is TGCAGCGTTGAAGAAAAGGGCATTTATCGCTACACCTTC. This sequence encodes CSVEEKGIYRYTF.

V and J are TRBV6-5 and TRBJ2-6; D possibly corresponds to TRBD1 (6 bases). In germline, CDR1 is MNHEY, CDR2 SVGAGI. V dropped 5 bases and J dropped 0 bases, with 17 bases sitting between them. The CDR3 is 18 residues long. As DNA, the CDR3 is TGTGCCAGCAGTAACAGGGCCGAGGTTCTCTCTGGGGCCAACGTCCTGACTTTC. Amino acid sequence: CASSNRAEVLSGANVLTF.

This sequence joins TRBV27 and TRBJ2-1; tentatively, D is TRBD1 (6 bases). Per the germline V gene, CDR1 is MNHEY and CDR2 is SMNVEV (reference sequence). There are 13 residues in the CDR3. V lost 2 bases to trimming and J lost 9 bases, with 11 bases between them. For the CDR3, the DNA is TGTGCCAGCAGTTTAGCACAGGGAACTGAGCAGTTCTTC. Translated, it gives CASSLAQGTEQFF.

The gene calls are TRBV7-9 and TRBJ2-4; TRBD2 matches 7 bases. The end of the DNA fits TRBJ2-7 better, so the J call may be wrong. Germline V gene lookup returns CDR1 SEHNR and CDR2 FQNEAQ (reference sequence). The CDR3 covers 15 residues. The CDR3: CASSPFYGRIYEQYF. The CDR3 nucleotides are TGTGCCAGCAGCCCTTTCTACGGGAGGATCTACGAGCAGTACTTC.

This CDR3 is CASSLSWDSITDTQYF. CDR3 coding DNA: TGTGCCAGCAGCTTATCGTGGGACTCGATCACAGATACGCAGTATTTT. The chain carries TRBV7-2 and TRBJ2-3, with a tentative D call TRBD2 (6 bases). Trimming took 2 bases from V and 2 from J, leaving 14 bases between them. This CDR3 contains 16 residues. Germline-derived CDR1 and CDR2 are SGHTA and FQGNSA.

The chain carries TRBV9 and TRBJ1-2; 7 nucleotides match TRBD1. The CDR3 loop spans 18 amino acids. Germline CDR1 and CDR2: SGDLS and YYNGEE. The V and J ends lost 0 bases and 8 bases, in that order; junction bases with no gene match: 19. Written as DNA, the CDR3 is TGTGCCAGCAGCGTAGGCGGACAGGCCGGAGGTCAAAAGAGGGGCTACACCTTC. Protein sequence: CASSVGGQAGGQKRGYTF.

Here the CDR3 reads CASSGHRDRGTDTQYF. As DNA, the CDR3 is TGTGCCAGTAGTGGACACCGGGACAGGGGAACAGATACGCAGTATTTT. The chain links TRBV19 to TRBJ2-3; 10 bases fit TRBD1. V lost 5 bases to trimming and J lost 3 bases; unmatched junction nucleotides: 8. The CDR3 covers 16 residues. Per the germline V gene, CDR1 is LNHDA and CDR2 is SQIVND (reference sequence). Full variable domain (remainder filled in from reference TRBV19 and TRBJ2-3): DGGITQSPKYLFRKEGQNVTLSCEQNLNHDAMYWYRQDPGQGLRLIYYSQIVNDFQKGDIAEGYSVSREKKESFPLTVTSAQKNPTAFYLCASSGHRDRGTDTQYFGPGTRLTVL.

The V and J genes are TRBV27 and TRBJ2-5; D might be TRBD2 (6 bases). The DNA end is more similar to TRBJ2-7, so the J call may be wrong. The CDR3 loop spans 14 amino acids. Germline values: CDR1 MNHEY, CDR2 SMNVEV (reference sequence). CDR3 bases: TGTGCCAGCAGCGGGAGACAACAAGGAGCCGAGCAGTACTTC. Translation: CASSGRQQGAEQYF.

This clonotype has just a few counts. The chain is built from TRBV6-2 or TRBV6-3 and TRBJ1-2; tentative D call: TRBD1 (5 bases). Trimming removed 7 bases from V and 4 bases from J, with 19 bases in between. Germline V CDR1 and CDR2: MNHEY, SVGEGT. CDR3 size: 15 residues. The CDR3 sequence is CASISRGLAFYGYTF. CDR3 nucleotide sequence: TGTGCCAGCATCTCCCGGGGACTGGCTTTCTATGGCTACACCTTC.

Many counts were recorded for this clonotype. The CDR3 region has the DNA TGCAGCGTTGTAGGTCGGATCTCCTACGAGCAGTACTTC. As protein: CSVVGRISYEQYF. The chain is built from TRBV29-1 and TRBJ2-7; D is uncertain. Germline assignment: CDR1 SQVTM and CDR2 ANQGSEA. The CDR3 has 13 amino acids. The V end was cut by 4 bases, the J end by 0 bases, with 10 bases between.